A single sample gave rise to the 21 T cell receptor beta chains below, sequenced in a study of cytomegalovirus exposure and HLA in healthy donors. The PCR was carried out with 60 Vbeta primers and 13 Jbeta primers. Profiled with immunoSEQ multiplex PCR; TCRdb holds only in-frame clones, not every one. The top ten hold approximately 3% of the sample, which has 87,000 or so clones, 64% seen once. The source material was PBMCs. All receptors come from a man between 60 and 75 years old in good health and CMV-seronegative.

The chain employs TRBV11-3 and TRBJ1-2, with a tentative D call TRBD1 (6 bases). Germline V gene sequence: CDR1 SGHNT, CDR2 YENEEA. The V end was cut by 1 base, the J end by 4 bases, with 10 bases between. The CDR3 contains 14 residues. CDR3 nucleotide sequence: TGTGCCAGCAGCTTAGCGGGAGGGGGCTATGGCTACACCTTC. Protein: CASSLAGGGYGYTF.

V gene TRBV19 combines with J gene TRBJ2-3; tentative D call: TRBD1 (5 bases). Trimming removed 7 bases at V and 3 bases at J, with 11 bases between. This CDR3 contains 13 residues. Germline V gene data show CDR1 as LNHDA and CDR2 as SQIVND (reference sequence). CDR3 nucleotides: TGTGCCAGTACGCAGGGCCGGACAGATACGCAGTATTTT. Its protein is CASTQGRTDTQYF.

This clone came up a few times. The chain carries TRBV5-1 and TRBJ2-7; D is uncertain. This CDR3 contains 14 residues. Trimming cost V 0 bases and J 0 bases, with 7 bases left between them. The germline gives CDR1 SGHRS, CDR2 YFSETQ. The CDR3 DNA reads as TGCGCCAGCAGCTTGGTACTGAGCTCCTACGAGCAGTACTTC. Encoded protein: CASSLVLSSYEQYF.

The rearrangement links TRBV9 to TRBJ1-1; 9 nucleotides agree with TRBD1. Germline CDR1 and CDR2: SGDLS and YYNGEE. This CDR3 region has 16 residues. J gave up 3 bases and V 3 bases, and 9 bases lay outside the gene matches. This chain's CDR3 is CASSAGTGLGDTEAFF. CDR3 DNA sequence: TGTGCCAGCAGCGCGGGGACAGGGTTGGGTGACACTGAAGCTTTCTTT.

This clone was observed a single time. CDR3 sequence (DNA): TGTGCCAGTAGGAATCAGGGCTACACTGAAGCTTTCTTT. This codes for CASRNQGYTEAFF. The chain recombines TRBV19 with TRBJ1-1; D might be TRBD1 (5 bases). The CDR3 contains 13 residues. The V end was cut by 6 bases, the J end by 3 bases, with 11 bases between. Germline-derived CDR1 and CDR2 are LNHDA and SQIVND (reference sequence).

This chain connects TRBV9 to TRBJ1-2; D is unclear. V lost 3 bases, J lost 1 base, and 7 bases lay in between. Germline CDR1 and CDR2: SGDLS and YYNGEE. CDR3 size: 13 residues. The CDR3 DNA reads TGTGCCAGCAGCGAGGAGGGTAACTATGGCTACACCTTC. This sequence encodes CASSEEGNYGYTF.

J is TRBJ2-7 and V is TRBV5-5; D possibly corresponds to TRBD2 (6 bases). Germline CDR1 and CDR2: SGHKS and YYEKEE (reference sequence). V shed 0 bases and J shed 4 bases, with 23 bases lying between them. The CDR3 is 18 amino acids. The CDR3 nucleotides are TGTGCCAGCAGCTTGGTACCCTCCCAGGGAGGTTCAATTTACGAGCAGTACTTC. Protein product: CASSLVPSQGGSIYEQYF.

The gene calls are TRBV11-2 and TRBJ1-2; the D is unclear. This CDR3 contains 15 residues. V was cut by 5 bases and J by 2 bases, with 15 bases left in between. From germline, CDR1 is SGHAT and CDR2 FQNNGV. For the CDR3, the DNA is TGTGCCAGCAGCCCGATACGGTCGGGAAACTATGGCTACACCTTC. Translation: CASSPIRSGNYGYTF.

CDR3 in amino acids: CSVSGGGGEVGEQFF. The CDR3 coding sequence is TGCAGCGTTTCAGGAGGTGGGGGGGAAGTCGGTGAGCAGTTCTTC. The V and J genes are TRBV29-1 and TRBJ2-1; 7 nucleotides match TRBD2. CDR1 is SQVTM and CDR2 is ANQGSEA in the germline V gene. V shed 5 bases, J shed 9 bases, and the junction held 16 bases outside the gene matches. CDR3 size: 15 residues.

The table lists this clone with a count of one. The CDR3 DNA reads TGCGCCAGCAGCGCGGGACAGGGGAATCAGCCCCAGCATTTT. It is translated as CASSAGQGNQPQHF. The chain uses TRBV5-1 and TRBJ1-5; 10 nucleotides agree with TRBD1. The J segment lost 4 bases and the V segment lost 4 bases, leaving 2 bases of the junction unmatched. Germline assignment: CDR1 SGHRS and CDR2 YFSETQ. The CDR3 spans 14 residues. The full variable domain, its missing parts supplied by reference TRBV5-1 and TRBJ1-5, is KAGVTQTPRYLIKTRGQQVTLSCSPISGHRSVSWYQQTPGQGLQFLFEYFSETQRNKGNFPGRFSGRQFSNSRSEMNVSTLELGDSALYLCASSAGQGNQPQHFGDGTRLSIL.

The rearrangement joins TRBV7-9 to TRBJ2-5; a weak D match, TRBD2 (5 bases). This CDR3 is built from 14 residues. Germline assignment: CDR1 SEHNR and CDR2 FQNEAQ (reference sequence). The V end was cut by 5 bases, the J end by 5 bases, with 15 bases between. The CDR3 spells CASSRNSGGETQYF. CDR3 sequence (DNA): TGTGCCAGCAGCCGAAATTCGGGCGGGGAGACCCAGTACTTC.

For this clone: Compared with germline, one end of the junction differs, possibly owing to a read error. V is TRBV5-1 and J is TRBJ1-2, with a possible D match to TRBD1 (5 bases). This CDR3 region has 13 residues. Germline CDR1 SGHRS, CDR2 YFSETQ. The CDR3, as DNA: TGTGCCAGCACCCATGGGGGGATCTATGGCTACACCTTC. This translates into CASTHGGIYGYTF.

The chain uses TRBV7-3 and TRBJ1-1; possible D gene TRBD1, 6 bases. There are 14 residues in the CDR3. CDR1 and CDR2 (germline): SGHTA, FQGTGA. The V end was cut by 1 base, the J end by 8 bases, with 14 bases between. The CDR3, as DNA: TGTGCCAGCAGCTTAAGTGTGTGGGGGCCCGAAGCTTTCTTT. It encodes CASSLSVWGPEAFF.

This chain joins TRBV9 and TRBJ2-1, with TRBD2 identical over 15 bases. Trimming at V came to 4 bases and at J to 8 bases, leaving 16 bases not matched to a gene. Per the germline V gene, CDR1 is SGDLS and CDR2 is YYNGEE. This CDR3 has 19 amino acids. CDR3 sequence: CASSPRRTSGGAGIHEQFF. CDR3 coding DNA: TGTGCCAGCAGCCCCCGACGGACTAGCGGGGGGGCCGGGATACATGAGCAGTTCTTC.

This clone was counted only a few times. The gene calls are TRBV2 and TRBJ1-2; the D gene is possibly TRBD1 (5 bases). Trimming removed 10 bases at V and 2 bases at J, with 14 bases between. The CDR3 loop spans 13 amino acids. Germline V CDR1 and CDR2: SNHLY, FYNNEI. CDR3 nucleotide sequence: TGTGCCACCAGACAGACATGGAACTATGGCTACACCTTC. It is translated as CATRQTWNYGYTF. Filled out from reference TRBV2 and TRBJ1-2, the complete variable domain reads EPEVTQTPSHQVTQMGQEVILRCVPISNHLYFYWYRQILGQKVEFLVSFYNNEISEKSEIFDDQFSVERPDGSNFTLKIRSTKLEDSAMYFCATRQTWNYGYTFGSGTRLTVV.

The chain recombines TRBV28 with TRBJ2-5, with D possibly TRBD2 on 6 matching bases. The closer fit of TRBJ2-7 to the DNA end suggests the J call may be wrong. The CDR3 runs to 14 residues. The germline gives CDR1 MDHEN, CDR2 SYDVKM. CDR3 amino acids: CASRPQEGLYEQYF. CDR3 in DNA: TGTGCCAGCAGGCCCCAGGAGGGGCTGTACGAGCAGTACTTC.

As DNA, the CDR3 is TGTGCCAGCAGCCCGCCCGGGGGGCCGACTGAAGCTTTCTTT. Amino acids: CASSPPGGPTEAFF. This rearrangement joins TRBV4-2 to TRBJ1-1; the D gene is possibly TRBD1 (6 bases). Per germline, CDR1 LGHNA and CDR2 YNFKEQ. CDR3 length: 14 residues. Trimming stripped 4 bases from V and 5 bases from J, with 14 bases between.

This chain connects TRBV2 to TRBJ2-1, with D perhaps matching TRBD1 (6 bases). Germline V gene data show CDR1 as SNHLY and CDR2 as FYNNEI. This CDR3 has 13 residues. The germline V and J ends were trimmed by 6 bases and 4 bases, with 10 bases remaining between them. CDR3 region: CASRDRLYNEQFF. CDR3 in DNA: TGTGCCAGCAGAGACAGGCTATACAATGAGCAGTTCTTC.

In this sample, this clone turned up a few times. The rearrangement links TRBV6-5 to TRBJ1-1; D call uncertain. The V end was cut by 2 bases, the J end by 4 bases, with 8 bases between. CDR1 is MNHEY and CDR2 is SVGAGI in the germline V gene. There are 13 residues in the CDR3. The CDR3 nucleotides are TGTGCCAGCAGTTACACAGAGGGCACTGAAGCTTTCTTT. It codes for CASSYTEGTEAFF.

The V and J genes are TRBV27 and TRBJ1-6; 7 positions agree with TRBD1. With 7 bases clipped from V and 10 bases from J, the junction kept 13 bases outside the gene matches. The CDR3 totals 15 residues. The germline CDR1 and CDR2 sequences are MNHEY and SMNVEV (reference sequence). The DNA of the CDR3 is TGTGCCAGCATGACCGCCGGGACAGCTAAGTCACCCCTCCACTTT. It is translated as CASMTAGTAKSPLHF.

The count of this clone is one. The genes are TRBV19 and TRBJ2-7, with TRBD1 matching 9 bases. This CDR3 contains 13 residues. The junction had 3 bases not matched to a gene; V was cut back by 3 bases and J by 6 bases. Germline CDR1 is LNHDA and CDR2 is SQIVND (reference sequence). The CDR3 DNA reads TGTGCCAGTAGTATTGGGACAGGGAGCGAGCAGTACTTC. It yields the protein CASSIGTGSEQYF.